The subject of this entry is one TCR beta chain. This CDR3 comprises 19 residues. Germline CDR1 LNHDA, CDR2 SQIVND (reference sequence). With V trimmed by 5 bases and J by 6 bases, 17 bases remained unmatched. As handled by the study authors: Cell counts per sample came from amplifying reference gene primers. Assay: immunoSEQ multiplex PCR; the TCRdb copy retains only in-frame clones and omits some. V, J and clone size reflect that table, while D and trimming were determined from the DNA. Here the sample spans 25,000 to 30,000 clones, around 89% being singletons. The data were obtained in a study of blood T cell repertoires in COVID-19. In the study overall: Collection of acute and convalescent COVID-19 samples took place in the United States, Italy and Spain. T cells, B-cell-depleted T cells, or PBMCs supplied cDNA or gDNA.

The source of this sequence is a human donor in a cohort sampled during active COVID-19. The sequenced material came from peripheral blood. This chain links TRBV19 with TRBJ2-3; 13 nucleotides line up with TRBD2. CDR3 sequence (DNA): TGTGCCAGTAGTCAGGTGGGACTAGCGGGACCCAACTGGAGGGATACGCAGTATTTT. Its protein product is CASSQVGLAGPNWRDTQYF.